This passage covers 22 T cell receptor beta chains from one sample sequenced in a study of OX40 agonist ivuxolimab in advanced cancers. Clones were read by immunoSEQ multiplex PCR, and TCRdb kept only the in-frame ones, dropping some. The profile shows about 10,000 clones, 65% to 85% of them singletons. The specimen comprised CD4+ or CD8+ T cells sorted from blood, sampled in a trial of the OX40 agonist ivuxolimab. The receptors derive from an adult with an advanced solid tumor such as melanoma, head and neck, liver or kidney cancer.

The chain couples TRBV9 to TRBJ2-7, with 7 positions matching TRBD1. Germline CDR1 and CDR2: SGDLS and YYNGEE. The J segment lost 5 bases and the V segment lost 1 base, leaving 6 bases of the junction unmatched. The CDR3 has 14 residues. This chain's CDR3 is CASSVIPTGNEQYF. Written as DNA, the CDR3 is TGTGCCAGCAGCGTAATCCCGACAGGGAACGAGCAGTACTTC. The whole variable domain, filled in from reference TRBV9 and TRBJ2-7, reads DSGVTQTPKHLITATGQRVTLRCSPRSGDLSVYWYQQSLDQGLQFLIQYYNGEERAKGNILERFSAQQFPDLHSELNLSSLELGDSALYFCASSVIPTGNEQYFGPGTRLTVT.

This rearrangement joins TRBV27 to TRBJ2-1; D unclear. The V end was cut by 4 bases, the J end by 6 bases, with 7 bases between. The germline V gene has CDR1 MNHEY and CDR2 SMNVEV (reference sequence). The CDR3 covers 12 residues. The CDR3 spells CASSWIGNEQFF. In nucleotides, the CDR3 is TGTGCCAGCAGTTGGATTGGCAATGAGCAGTTCTTC.

This chain joins TRBV7-2 and TRBJ2-2, with D hard to call. Germline values: CDR1 SGHTA, CDR2 FQGNSA. The CDR3 loop spans 12 amino acids. The V and J ends lost 1 base and 6 bases respectively, with 3 bases between them. The CDR3 DNA follows: TGTGCCAGCAGCTTAGGGGCCGGGGAGCTGTTTTTT. It encodes CASSLGAGELFF.

The chain employs TRBV28 and TRBJ2-7, with TRBD2 matching over 13 bases. The V and J ends lost 5 bases and 5 bases, in that order; junction bases with no gene match: 12. This CDR3 comprises 17 residues. The germline gives CDR1 MDHEN, CDR2 SYDVKM. CDR3: CASSPPPGLAGVNEQYF. CDR3 in DNA: TGTGCCAGCAGTCCTCCACCCGGACTAGCGGGAGTTAACGAGCAGTACTTC.

The DNA of the CDR3 is TGTGCCAGCGAGACAGGGGGCCTACAAGAGACCCAGTACTTC. This codes for CASETGGLQETQYF. V usage is TRBV25-1 and J usage is TRBJ2-5; the match to TRBD1 covers 10 bases. The germline gives CDR1 MGHDK, CDR2 SYGVNS. The CDR3 is 14 residues long. V gave up 8 bases and J gave up 2 bases; unmatched junction bases: 5.

Comment on this clone: Within the sample, other DNA sequences also encode this same CDR3. This chain joins TRBV5-6 and TRBJ1-2; possible D gene TRBD1, 6 bases. Trimming stripped 0 bases from V and 8 bases from J, with 17 bases between. The CDR3 consists of 15 residues. The V gene's germline CDR1 is SGHDT and CDR2 YYEEEE. As DNA, the CDR3 is TGTGCCAGCAGCTTGGAAGGACAGATCACGGTGGGCTACACCTTC. It codes for CASSLEGQITVGYTF.

The rearrangement joins TRBV4-1 to TRBJ1-5; tentative D call: TRBD1 (5 bases). The germline V gene encodes CDR1 MGHRA and CDR2 YSYEKL. V lost 0 bases to trimming and J lost 2 bases, with 5 bases between them. There are 14 residues in the CDR3. The CDR3: CASSQEGRNQPQHF. For the CDR3, the DNA is TGCGCCAGCAGCCAAGAGGGACGCAATCAGCCCCAGCATTTT.

The chain carries TRBV6-5 and TRBJ2-3; no clear D. Germline values: CDR1 MNHEY, CDR2 SVGAGI. Trimming removed 10 bases from V and 0 bases from J, with 14 bases in between. The CDR3 loop spans 14 amino acids. DNA for the CDR3: TGTGCCACCGCCTGGGTCAGTAGCACAGATACGCAGTATTTT. Translated, it gives CATAWVSSTDTQYF.

The chain recombines TRBV19 with TRBJ1-1; possible D gene TRBD1, 5 bases. Germline values: CDR1 LNHDA, CDR2 SQIVND (reference sequence). V lost 3 bases and J lost 11, with 19 bases in between. The CDR3 runs to 14 residues. CDR3 DNA: TGTGCCAGTAGTATCGCGGGACCCACGACGGAGGCTTTCTTT. Translated: CASSIAGPTTEAFF.

The chain uses TRBV28 and TRBJ2-1; the match to TRBD1 covers 9 bases. This CDR3 is built from 16 residues. Germline values: CDR1 MDHEN, CDR2 SYDVKM. The ends lost 4 bases at V and 5 bases at J; junction bases unmatched: 9. The CDR3 DNA reads TGTGCCAGCAGTTCGTTAAGGACAGGGGTGGACAATGAGCAGTTCTTC. Residues: CASSSLRTGVDNEQFF.

The chain recombines TRBV27 with TRBJ2-2; possibly TRBD2 for D (6 bases). Trimming removed 9 bases at V and 4 bases at J, with 15 bases between. CDR1 and CDR2 from the germline V gene are MNHEY and SMNVEV (reference sequence). CDR3 length equals 14 residues. The CDR3 nucleotides are TGTGCCAGTAACCTACTCGGGGGCACCGGGGAGCTGTTTTTT. Its translation is CASNLLGGTGELFF.

This chain links TRBV27 with TRBJ1-2; TRBD1 aligns across 12 bases. The CDR3 has 13 residues. V was pared by 6 bases and J by 14 bases, with 10 bases of the junction left unmatched. Per germline, CDR1 MNHEY and CDR2 SMNVEV (reference sequence). CDR3 sequence reads: CASRTGTGGSRTF. CDR3 sequence (DNA): TGTGCCAGCAGGACCGGGACAGGGGGCTCGAGGACCTTC.

The rearrangement links TRBV27 to TRBJ1-2; 8 positions match TRBD1. The germline CDR1 and CDR2 sequences are MNHEY and SMNVEV (reference sequence). The CDR3 spans 16 residues. J was trimmed by 3 bases and V by 2 bases; bases with no gene match: 8. Here the CDR3 reads CASSLDLTGGYYGYTF. CDR3 sequence (DNA): TGTGCCAGCAGTTTAGATCTCACAGGGGGGTACTATGGCTACACCTTC.

The count of this clone is one. The chain couples TRBV5-6 to TRBJ2-7; D ambiguous. CDR3 size: 15 residues. Germline V gene sequence: CDR1 SGHDT, CDR2 YYEEEE. Trimming left V 1 base short and J 0 bases short, with 11 bases between. CDR3 coding DNA: TGTGCCAGCAGCTTGCCGGGTAGCAACTCCTACGAGCAGTACTTC. This codes for CASSLPGSNSYEQYF.

The chain is built from TRBV25-1 and TRBJ1-1; D uncertain. V shed 5 bases and J shed 4 bases, with 11 bases lying between them. Germline CDR1 MGHDK, CDR2 SYGVNS. The CDR3 sequence is 13 residues long. The CDR3: CASSPSVGTEAFF. The CDR3 DNA reads as TGTGCCAGCAGTCCTTCCGTGGGCACTGAAGCTTTCTTT.

This rearrangement joins TRBV4-1 to TRBJ2-7; 14 positions match TRBD2. The germline V gene encodes CDR1 MGHRA and CDR2 YSYEKL. V dropped 3 bases and J dropped 6; count of bases not matched to a gene: 7. This CDR3 region has 16 residues. The CDR3 loop is CASSHRLAGGPGEQYF. In nucleotides, the CDR3 is TGCGCCAGCAGCCACCGACTAGCGGGAGGGCCCGGCGAGCAGTACTTC.

The gene calls are TRBV5-6 and TRBJ2-4; 9 bases align to TRBD1. The germline CDR1 and CDR2 sequences are SGHDT and YYEEEE. This CDR3 comprises 17 residues. Trimming took 4 bases from V and 1 from J; bases not matched to a gene: 9. The CDR3 sequence: CASSQSTGGRAKNIQYF. CDR3 in DNA: TGTGCCAGCAGCCAAAGTACAGGGGGCCGGGCCAAAAACATTCAGTACTTC.

The chain has TRBV19 and TRBJ2-2; the D gene is possibly TRBD2 (6 bases). V shed 3 bases and J shed 0 bases, with 14 bases lying between them. CDR1 and CDR2 from the germline V gene are LNHDA and SQIVND (reference sequence). The CDR3 totals 17 residues. This chain's CDR3 is CASSMGAGYANTGELFF. In nucleotides, the CDR3 is TGTGCCAGTAGTATGGGTGCGGGGTACGCGAACACCGGGGAGCTGTTTTTT.

This clone was counted only a few times. In DNA, the CDR3 is TGTGCCAGCAGTTCCCGGGCCTCTAACTATGGCTACACCTTC. Its translation: CASSSRASNYGYTF. This chain links TRBV27 with TRBJ1-2; D gene unclear. The CDR3 consists of 14 residues. Germline loops: CDR1 MNHEY, CDR2 SMNVEV (reference sequence). Between the trimmed V and J ends, which lost 4 bases and 0 bases, there was a span of 9 bases.

The rearrangement uses TRBV25-1 and TRBJ2-7; 10 bases are shared with TRBD1. V lost 3 bases, J lost 4 bases, and 6 bases stayed unmatched. This CDR3 has 15 residues. Germline V gene lookup returns CDR1 MGHDK and CDR2 SYGVNS. The CDR3 DNA reads as TGTGCCAGCAGTGATAGACAGGGGGCTAGGTACGAGCAGTACTTC. Protein: CASSDRQGARYEQYF.

This clone was counted a single time. V and J are TRBV6-5 and TRBJ2-3, with 7 bases that match TRBD1. Germline V gene data show CDR1 as MNHEY and CDR2 as SVGAGI. This CDR3 region has 15 residues. The V segment lost 3 bases and the J segment 6 bases; nucleotides outside the gene matches: 9. CDR3 DNA: TGTGCCAGCAGTTATACCACAGGGGCCGGGGATACGCAGTATTTT. It is translated as CASSYTTGAGDTQYF.

This clone was seen just once. The CDR3 DNA sequence: TGTGCCAGCAGCAAGCGGGATGCCTCCTACAATGAGCAGTTCTTC. Translation: CASSKRDASYNEQFF. The chain combines TRBV7-9 with TRBJ2-1; TRBD2 aligns across 7 bases. The CDR3 extends over 15 amino acids. Germline-derived CDR1 and CDR2 are SEHNR and FQNEAQ (reference sequence). The V and J ends lost 5 bases and 0 bases, in that order; junction bases with no gene match: 4.